Presented here are 14 T cell receptor beta chains from one specimen sequenced in a study of T cell responses to AZD1222 COVID-19 vaccine. This table comes from immunoSEQ multiplex PCR, and its TCRdb copy is limited to in-frame clones, with some not included. This sample has 130,000 or so clones, with 86% found just once. The sample was peripheral blood, taken on day 0 of AZD1222 vaccination. All receptors come from an adult in good health.

This clone was observed once. This sequence joins TRBV4-1 and TRBJ2-1, with D possibly TRBD2 on 5 matching bases. Germline V gene data show CDR1 as MGHRA and CDR2 as YSYEKL. Deletions cut 2 bases from V and 6 bases from J, with 17 bases between. The CDR3 sequence is 16 residues long. The DNA of the CDR3 is TGCGCCAGCAGCCAATCCCGAGGGTCGGGCGGCAATGAGCAGTTCTTC. Translating it yields CASSQSRGSGGNEQFF.

The chain employs TRBV7-8 and TRBJ2-7; TRBD2 matches 8 bases. Germline CDR1 is SGHVS and CDR2 is FQNEAQ. The CDR3 contains 14 residues. The J segment lost 5 bases and the V segment lost 2 bases, leaving 5 bases of the junction unmatched. The CDR3 loop is CASSLTTSVNEQYF. In nucleotides, the CDR3 is TGTGCCAGCAGCTTAACGACTAGCGTCAACGAGCAGTACTTC.

The V and J genes are TRBV29-1 and TRBJ1-1; weak D call: TRBD1 (5 bases). This CDR3 has 14 amino acids. The germline V gene has CDR1 SQVTM and CDR2 ANQGSEA. V was trimmed by 4 bases and J by 3 bases, leaving 15 bases between them. Written as DNA, the CDR3 is TGCAGCGTTGTGAGGGGATTCGGGGACACTGAAGCTTTCTTT. As protein: CSVVRGFGDTEAFF.

The gene calls are TRBV7-2 and TRBJ2-7, with 10 bases that match TRBD2. Trimming removed 8 bases from V and 4 bases from J; junction bases left unmatched: 8. The CDR3 contains 14 residues. Germline V CDR1 and CDR2: SGHTA, FQGNSA. CDR3 loop: CASSPASGSYEQYF. CDR3 nucleotide sequence: TGTGCCAGCTCCCCCGCTAGCGGGAGTTACGAGCAGTACTTC.

The chain couples TRBV12-3 or TRBV12-4 to TRBJ1-2; no definite D call. The CDR3 has 11 amino acids. V was pared by 5 bases and J by 6 bases, with 7 bases between. The chain's CDR3 is CASSPLNGYTF. The CDR3 coding sequence is TGTGCCAGCAGTCCCCTAAATGGCTACACCTTC.

As DNA, the CDR3 is TGCGCCAGCAGTTCCGAGGAGGCCACTGAAGCTTTCTTT. This codes for CASSSEEATEAFF. The V and J genes are TRBV10-1 and TRBJ1-1; D is unresolved. Per the germline V gene, CDR1 is WNHNN and CDR2 is SYGVQD (reference sequence). The length of the CDR3 is 13 residues. The V end was cut by 5 bases, the J end by 4 bases, with 11 bases between.

This clone was detected a few times. J is TRBJ1-6 and V is TRBV2; D remains ambiguous. The germline gives CDR1 SNHLY, CDR2 FYNNEI. This CDR3 region has 14 residues. The V gene lost 2 bases and the J gene lost 5 bases, with 7 bases spanning the gap. DNA for the CDR3: TGTGCCAGCAGTGAATGGAAGGATAATTCACCCCTCCACTTT. It codes for CASSEWKDNSPLHF.

This rearrangement joins TRBV24-1 to TRBJ2-2, with 7 bases lining up with TRBD1. Per the germline V gene, CDR1 is KGHDR and CDR2 is SFDVKD. This CDR3 comprises 16 residues. The V gene end was trimmed by 7 bases and the J gene end by 2 bases; junction bases not matched to a gene: 9. The CDR3, as DNA: TGTGCCACCAGCCGTGGGACAGCTTTCAACACCGGGGAGCTGTTTTTT. It encodes CATSRGTAFNTGELFF.

This sequence joins TRBV20-1 and TRBJ1-2; D is undetermined. The CDR3 is 13 residues long. The V gene's germline CDR1 is DFQATT and CDR2 SNEGSKA (reference sequence). With 3 bases removed from V and 7 bases from J, the gap between germline ends came to 15 bases. CDR3 loop: CSASARRYTGYTF. The CDR3 region has the DNA TGCAGTGCTAGTGCACGGCGTTACACTGGCTACACCTTC.

The rearrangement links TRBV7-2 to TRBJ2-7, with TRBD2 matching over 9 bases. V gave up 5 bases and J gave up 3 bases; unmatched junction bases: 8. The CDR3 consists of 15 residues. Germline values: CDR1 SGHTA, CDR2 FQGNSA. The CDR3 bases are TGTGCCAGCAGCACCGCTAGCGGGGATTTCTACGAGCAGTACTTC. Translated, it gives CASSTASGDFYEQYF. Looking up the rest from reference TRBV7-2 and TRBJ2-7 gives the full variable domain: GAGVSQSPSNKVTEKGKDVELRCDPISGHTALYWYRQSLGQGLEFLIYFQGNSAPDKSGLPSDRFSAERTGGSVSTLTIQRTQQEDSAVYLCASSTASGDFYEQYFGPGTRLTVT.

The rearrangement joins TRBV23-1 to TRBJ2-4, with TRBD2 matching 13 bases. TRBV23-1 is labeled an ORF, and its function is uncertain. V shed 2 bases, J shed 10 bases, and the junction held 5 bases outside the gene matches. This CDR3 spans 15 amino acids. For the CDR3, the DNA is TGCGCCAGCAGTCAAGGACTAGCGGGGGAAGGTATTCAGTACTTC. Translation: CASSQGLAGEGIQYF.

The rearrangement joins TRBV6-5 to TRBJ2-1, with 10 bases that match TRBD2. Germline V gives CDR1 MNHEY, CDR2 SVGAGI. The V gene end was trimmed by 7 bases and the J gene end by 10 bases; junction bases not matched to a gene: 13. The length of the CDR3 is 15 residues. As DNA, the CDR3 is TGTGCCAGCACCAATGGGGCTAGCGGGGGCGGGGAGCAGTTCTTC. This gives the protein CASTNGASGGGEQFF.

V and J are TRBV30 and TRBJ1-1; D unresolved. This CDR3 comprises 14 residues. V lost 2 bases, J lost 7 bases, and 17 bases lay in between. Looked up from germline, CDR1 is GTSNPN and CDR2 is SVGIG (reference sequence). The CDR3 DNA follows: TGTGCCTGGAGTATTAAACCTGCGGGCTATGAAGCTTTCTTT. Protein sequence: CAWSIKPAGYEAFF.

The chain is built from TRBV7-8 and TRBJ2-3; unclear D gene. CDR3 length equals 15 residues. V lost 5 bases and J 0 bases, leaving 12 bases between the germline ends. Germline CDR1 SGHVS, CDR2 FQNEAQ. The chain's CDR3 is CASSPLAASTDTQYF. DNA of the CDR3: TGTGCCAGCAGCCCACTGGCGGCGAGCACAGATACGCAGTATTTT.